This is a list of T cell receptor beta chains from one sample in a study of shared T cell receptors in the human thymus. Libraries were prepared by immunoSEQ multiplex PCR; TCRdb keeps only in-frame clonotypes and omits some of them. The top ten hold 0.008% to 0.011% of the sample, which has about 660,000 clones, more than 75% seen once. These data also formed part of another study, on human thymus T cells.

The sample taken for sequencing was thymocytes. Receptor source: a boy in the first two years of life with a congenital heart defect. The CDR3 runs from the conserved cysteine through the conserved F or W. Each record gives: D gene, CDR3 length, J gene, clone size, V gene, CDR3 DNA, CDR3 protein. A D gene is named only where the DNA matches it firmly. Clone sizes are given selectively: once, few, many, or a class where the clone is expanded.

D gene: TRBD2
CDR3 length: 16
J gene: TRBJ2-2
clone size: once
V gene: TRBV7-2
CDR3 DNA: TGTGCCAGCAGCTCCATAGCGGGAGGAAACACCGGGGAGCTGTTTTTT
CDR3 protein: CASSSIAGGNTGELFF

D gene: TRBD2
CDR3 length: 22
J gene: TRBJ2-7
clone size: -
V gene: TRBV14
CDR3 DNA: TGTGCCAGCAGCCAAGAGCAAGGCCCCTTGGGGCTAGCGGGAGGAGGATCATACGAGCAGTACTTC
CDR3 protein: CASSQEQGPLGLAGGGSYEQYF

D gene: TRBD2
CDR3 length: 17
J gene: TRBJ2-1
clone size: -
V gene: TRBV6-4
CDR3 DNA: TGTGCCAGCAGCGTAGCGGGAGGAAGGGGCTCCTACAATGAGCAGTTCTTC
CDR3 protein: CASSVAGGRGSYNEQFF

D gene: TRBD2
CDR3 length: 19
J gene: TRBJ2-3
clone size: -
V gene: TRBV5-4
CDR3 DNA: TGTGCCAGCAGGAAGAAACCGGGACTAGCGCACCTAATGGCAGATACGCAGTATTTT
CDR3 protein: CASRKKPGLAHLMADTQYF

D gene: -
CDR3 length: 14
J gene: TRBJ2-7
clone size: -
V gene: TRBV11-2
CDR3 DNA: TGTGCCAGCAGCTTAGCGGGAGTGGCCTACGAGCAGTACTTC
CDR3 protein: CASSLAGVAYEQYF

D gene: TRBD2
CDR3 length: 18
J gene: TRBJ2-1
clone size: -
V gene: TRBV11-3
CDR3 DNA: TGTGCCAGCAGCTCGACTAGCGGGAGCGAATTAACTTACAATGAGCAGTTCTTC
CDR3 protein: CASSSTSGSELTYNEQFF

D gene: -
CDR3 length: 18
J gene: TRBJ2-7
clone size: -
V gene: TRBV21-1
CDR3 DNA: TGTGCCAGCAGCAAGGGGTGGAGGACTAGCGGGAGGACCCACGAGCAGTACTTC
CDR3 protein: CASSKGWRTSGRTHEQYF

D gene: -
CDR3 length: 16
J gene: TRBJ2-3
clone size: -
V gene: TRBV14
CDR3 DNA: TGTGCCAGCAGCCAAGACGGGAACAGGGTCACAGATACGCAGTATTTT
CDR3 protein: CASSQDGNRVTDTQYF

D gene: -
CDR3 length: 16
J gene: TRBJ2-7
clone size: few
V gene: TRBV7-2
CDR3 DNA: TGTGCCAGCAGCTTAGAAGCCCGAACGAACGCCTACGAGCAGTACTTC
CDR3 protein: CASSLEARTNAYEQYF

D gene: TRBD2
CDR3 length: 20
J gene: TRBJ2-6
clone size: few
V gene: TRBV28
CDR3 DNA: TGTGCCAGCAGTCCGTCGGCTAGCGGACCTAAGAGGTCTGGGGCCAACGTCCTGACTTTC
CDR3 protein: CASSPSASGPKRSGANVLTF

D gene: -
CDR3 length: 16
J gene: TRBJ1-1
clone size: -
V gene: TRBV5-6
CDR3 DNA: TGTGCCAGCAGCCTCTCGGGGGGGGCTGGGAACACTGAAGCTTTCTTT
CDR3 protein: CASSLSGGAGNTEAFF

D gene: -
CDR3 length: 15
J gene: TRBJ2-5
clone size: -
V gene: TRBV7-3
CDR3 DNA: TGTGCCAGCAGCCTATCATCGGACAACGGGGAGACCCAGTACTTC
CDR3 protein: CASSLSSDNGETQYF

D gene: TRBD2
CDR3 length: 16
J gene: TRBJ2-7
clone size: -
V gene: TRBV11-2
CDR3 DNA: TGTGCCAGCAGCCCGGGAGGCCTAGCGGGAGAATACGGGCAGTACTTC
CDR3 protein: CASSPGGLAGEYGQYF

D gene: -
CDR3 length: 17
J gene: TRBJ1-2
clone size: -
V gene: TRBV4-2
CDR3 DNA: TGTGCCAGCAGCCAAGATGGAGCCGGGACACCGAACTATGGCTACACCTTC
CDR3 protein: CASSQDGAGTPNYGYTF

D gene: TRBD1
CDR3 length: 16
J gene: TRBJ1-4
clone size: -
V gene: TRBV5-6
CDR3 DNA: TGTGCCAGCAGCTTGGCCACCACAGGGGTGGACGAAAAACTGTTTTTT
CDR3 protein: CASSLATTGVDEKLFF

D gene: TRBD2
CDR3 length: 16
J gene: TRBJ2-7
clone size: -
V gene: TRBV2
CDR3 DNA: TGTGCCAGCAGTGTGGTGAGCGGGGGTGTCTCCTACGAGCAGTACTTC
CDR3 protein: CASSVVSGGVSYEQYF

D gene: TRBD2
CDR3 length: 19
J gene: TRBJ2-4
clone size: -
V gene: TRBV4-2
CDR3 DNA: TGTGCCAGCAGCCAAGGGACTAGCGGGAGGGCCGGAGCCAAAAACATTCAGTACTTC
CDR3 protein: CASSQGTSGRAGAKNIQYF

D gene: -
CDR3 length: 15
J gene: TRBJ2-7
clone size: few
V gene: TRBV19
CDR3 DNA: TGTGCCAGTAGTATAGGGGTAGCGGAAACCTACGAGCAGTACTTC
CDR3 protein: CASSIGVAETYEQYF

D gene: -
CDR3 length: 20
J gene: TRBJ1-3
clone size: -
V gene: TRBV6-1
CDR3 DNA: TGTGCCAGCAGTGACCATCCCCCCGACAGGTTCCCAACTTCTGGAAACACCATATATTTT
CDR3 protein: CASSDHPPDRFPTSGNTIYF

D gene: -
CDR3 length: 17
J gene: TRBJ1-3
clone size: few
V gene: TRBV4-3
CDR3 DNA: TGCGCCAGCAGCCAAGATCGACAGGCCCTCTCTGGAAACACCATATATTTT
CDR3 protein: CASSQDRQALSGNTIYF

D gene: -
CDR3 length: 11
J gene: TRBJ2-5
clone size: -
V gene: TRBV28
CDR3 DNA: TGTGCCAGCAGTCAAGGGGGGACCCAGTACTTC
CDR3 protein: CASSQGGTQYF

D gene: -
CDR3 length: 15
J gene: TRBJ1-1
clone size: -
V gene: TRBV28
CDR3 DNA: TGTGCCAGCAGTCTCGAGTCGATCATGAACACTGAAGCTTTCTTT
CDR3 protein: CASSLESIMNTEAFF

D gene: TRBD1
CDR3 length: 15
J gene: TRBJ2-2
clone size: -
V gene: TRBV6-5
CDR3 DNA: TGTGCCAGCAGCAAGACAGGGCGGCGCGGGGGGGAGCTGTTTTTT
CDR3 protein: CASSKTGRRGGELFF

D gene: -
CDR3 length: 17
J gene: TRBJ2-6
clone size: -
V gene: TRBV5-6
CDR3 DNA: TGTGCCAGCAGCTTGGCTCAGGGGGGCCCTGGGGCCAACGTCCTGACTTTC
CDR3 protein: CASSLAQGGPGANVLTF

D gene: TRBD2
CDR3 length: 15
J gene: TRBJ2-1
clone size: -
V gene: TRBV30
CDR3 DNA: TGTGCCTGGAGTGTGACAGCGGGGGACTACAATGAGCAGTTCTTC
CDR3 protein: CAWSVTAGDYNEQFF

D gene: -
CDR3 length: 18
J gene: TRBJ2-4
clone size: -
V gene: TRBV5-1
CDR3 DNA: TGCGCCAGCAGCTTGGACGGGAAGGCGGCTTTAGCCAAAAACATTCAGTACTTC
CDR3 protein: CASSLDGKAALAKNIQYF

D gene: -
CDR3 length: 15
J gene: TRBJ2-2
clone size: -
V gene: TRBV11-2
CDR3 DNA: TGTGCCAGCAGCCCCCTTTCCGGGAGAACCGGGGAGCTGTTTTTT
CDR3 protein: CASSPLSGRTGELFF

D gene: -
CDR3 length: 13
J gene: TRBJ2-7
clone size: few
V gene: TRBV10-3
CDR3 DNA: TGTGCCATCGGAGGGGACTCCCTAGGCGAGCAGTACTTC
CDR3 protein: CAIGGDSLGEQYF

D gene: TRBD1
CDR3 length: 16
J gene: TRBJ2-1
clone size: -
V gene: TRBV7-9
CDR3 DNA: TGTGCCAGCAGCTTAGAGGTCGGGACAGGCTACAATGAGCAGTTCTTC
CDR3 protein: CASSLEVGTGYNEQFF

D gene: -
CDR3 length: 14
J gene: TRBJ2-5
clone size: -
V gene: TRBV27
CDR3 DNA: TGTGCCAGCAGTTTGTCCCTCTCCTCGGAGACCCAGTACTTC
CDR3 protein: CASSLSLSSETQYF

D gene: TRBD2
CDR3 length: 15
J gene: TRBJ2-5
clone size: -
V gene: TRBV6-5
CDR3 DNA: TGTGCCAGCAGTTACTCGGGTCTGGGGGGGGAGACCCAGTACTTC
CDR3 protein: CASSYSGLGGETQYF

D gene: -
CDR3 length: 15
J gene: TRBJ2-3
clone size: once
V gene: TRBV5-4
CDR3 DNA: TGTGCCAGCAGCTTGGCCCTAGAGAGCACAGATACGCAGTATTTT
CDR3 protein: CASSLALESTDTQYF

D gene: TRBD1
CDR3 length: 15
J gene: TRBJ1-1
clone size: -
V gene: TRBV19
CDR3 DNA: TGTGCCAGTAGTAGGGACAGGGTAGTGAACACTGAAGCTTTCTTT
CDR3 protein: CASSRDRVVNTEAFF

D gene: TRBD1
CDR3 length: 18
J gene: TRBJ1-2
clone size: few
V gene: TRBV7-2
CDR3 DNA: TGTGCCAGCAGCTTATTGGGGGGAGACAGGGACCCTAACTATGGCTACACCTTC
CDR3 protein: CASSLLGGDRDPNYGYTF

D gene: -
CDR3 length: 17
J gene: TRBJ2-1
clone size: -
V gene: TRBV7-2
CDR3 DNA: TGTGCCAGCAGCTTAAGGGTGCGGCGGGAATCCTACAATGAGCAGTTCTTC
CDR3 protein: CASSLRVRRESYNEQFF

D gene: -
CDR3 length: 14
J gene: TRBJ2-5
clone size: -
V gene: TRBV5-1
CDR3 DNA: TGCGCCAGCCGACACTTAGCGGTCCAAGAGACCCAGTACTTC
CDR3 protein: CASRHLAVQETQYF

D gene: TRBD2
CDR3 length: 14
J gene: TRBJ2-7
clone size: once
V gene: TRBV18
CDR3 DNA: TGTGCCAGCTCACTGACTAGCGGGAGCAACGAGCAGTACTTC
CDR3 protein: CASSLTSGSNEQYF

D gene: -
CDR3 length: 11
J gene: TRBJ2-7
clone size: few
V gene: TRBV4-1
CDR3 DNA: TGCGCCAGCAGCCAAGGTCGCGAGCAGTACTTC
CDR3 protein: CASSQGREQYF

D gene: -
CDR3 length: 15
J gene: TRBJ2-5
clone size: -
V gene: TRBV5-6
CDR3 DNA: TGTGCCAGCAGCGTGTTGCAGGGGTACCAAGAGACCCAGTACTTC
CDR3 protein: CASSVLQGYQETQYF

D gene: -
CDR3 length: 16
J gene: TRBJ2-7
clone size: -
V gene: TRBV4-3
CDR3 DNA: TGCGCCAGCAGCCAAGAATCCGAGCGTCGACCCTACGAGCAGTACTTC
CDR3 protein: CASSQESERRPYEQYF

D gene: -
CDR3 length: 15
J gene: TRBJ1-1
clone size: -
V gene: TRBV5-8
CDR3 DNA: TGTGCCAGCAGAGTGGCGGGGGAAGTTAGGACTGAAGCTTTCTTT
CDR3 protein: CASRVAGEVRTEAFF

D gene: TRBD2
CDR3 length: 15
J gene: TRBJ2-3
clone size: -
V gene: TRBV5-6
CDR3 DNA: TGTGCCAGCACGAACCGGGACTACCCCACAGATACGCAGTATTTT
CDR3 protein: CASTNRDYPTDTQYF

D gene: -
CDR3 length: 15
J gene: TRBJ2-7
clone size: -
V gene: TRBV30
CDR3 DNA: TGTGCCTGGAGTGGAGTCAGGACTACCCCCTACGAGCAGTACTTC
CDR3 protein: CAWSGVRTTPYEQYF

D gene: -
CDR3 length: 14
J gene: TRBJ2-1
clone size: -
V gene: TRBV5-4
CDR3 DNA: TGTGCCACCCGACACCGACAGGCTTACAATGAGCAGTTCTTC
CDR3 protein: CATRHRQAYNEQFF

D gene: TRBD2
CDR3 length: 13
J gene: TRBJ2-7
clone size: -
V gene: TRBV30
CDR3 DNA: TGTGCCTGCAGACTAGCGGGAGAAGTCGAGCAGTACTTC
CDR3 protein: CACRLAGEVEQYF

D gene: TRBD1
CDR3 length: 17
J gene: TRBJ2-1
clone size: -
V gene: TRBV4-3
CDR3 DNA: TGCGCCAGCAGCCAAGGGGTCGACAGGGGGCGTATAGATGAGCAGTTCTTC
CDR3 protein: CASSQGVDRGRIDEQFF

D gene: TRBD1
CDR3 length: 15
J gene: TRBJ2-5
clone size: -
V gene: TRBV7-9
CDR3 DNA: TGTGCCAGCAGCGGACAGGGGGCAAGGGGAGAGACCCAGTACTTC
CDR3 protein: CASSGQGARGETQYF

D gene: TRBD1
CDR3 length: 14
J gene: TRBJ2-3
clone size: -
V gene: TRBV2
CDR3 DNA: TGTGCCAGCACCCGGACAGGGGCTACAGATACGCAGTATTTT
CDR3 protein: CASTRTGATDTQYF

D gene: -
CDR3 length: 15
J gene: TRBJ2-7
clone size: once
V gene: TRBV11-2
CDR3 DNA: TGTGCCAGCAGCTCAGTCGGGGGAAGCTCCTACGAGCAGTACTTC
CDR3 protein: CASSSVGGSSYEQYF